This T cell receptor (beta chain) was identified during a study of blood T cell repertoires in COVID-19. CDR1 LGHDT and CDR2 YNNKEL come from the germline V gene (reference sequence). The V gene lost 0 bases and the J gene lost 10 bases, with 17 bases spanning the gap. The CDR3 consists of 15 residues. Assay used: immunoSEQ multiplex PCR; TCRdb lists only in-frame clones, some missing. The sample has some 490,000 clones, approximately 83% seen once; the top ten hold roughly 3.2%. This sequence joins TRBV3-1 (or the pseudogene TRBV3-2) and TRBJ2-3, with a tentative D call TRBD2 (6 bases). The clonotype comes from a human donor in a cohort sampled during active COVID-19. Specimen: peripheral blood. The CDR3 spells CASSQDIADARAQYF. CDR3 coding DNA: TGTGCCAGCAGCCAAGATATAGCGGATGCTAGGGCGCAGTATTTT.